This TCR beta chain was sequenced in a study of cytomegalovirus exposure and HLA in healthy donors. Overall study findings and caveats: Researchers had no immune exposure information except CMV serostatus available. In vitro work confirmed that a few CMV-associated chains recognize CMV antigens. Reported results showed that the classifier diagnosed cytomegalovirus status with high specificity and sensitivity.

V shed 1 base, J shed 6 bases, and the junction held 5 bases outside the gene matches. This CDR3 contains 14 residues. In germline, CDR1 is SGHAT, CDR2 FQNNGV. As concerns this clone: The antigen is unknown.

Use of 60 Vbeta and 13 Jbeta primers characterized the PCR. Original handling: An analysis performed later counted around 86 million unique TCR beta chains (around 11 million of them shared). The assay was immunoSEQ multiplex PCR, and TCRdb's table has in-frame clones only and misses some. Clonal size and the V and J genes are those of that table, whereas D and trimming came from the DNA. The sample has 150,000 to 200,000 clones, almost 80% seen once; the top ten hold around 1.3%. The sample comprised PBMCs. The sequence was obtained from a woman aged 50 to 60 in good health and CMV-seronegative. V is TRBV11-2 and J is TRBJ2-7; 8 nucleotides align to TRBD1. CDR3 amino acids: CASSLGQGAGEQYF. In DNA form, the CDR3 reads TGTGCCAGCAGCTTAGGTCAGGGGGCCGGCGAGCAGTACTTC.